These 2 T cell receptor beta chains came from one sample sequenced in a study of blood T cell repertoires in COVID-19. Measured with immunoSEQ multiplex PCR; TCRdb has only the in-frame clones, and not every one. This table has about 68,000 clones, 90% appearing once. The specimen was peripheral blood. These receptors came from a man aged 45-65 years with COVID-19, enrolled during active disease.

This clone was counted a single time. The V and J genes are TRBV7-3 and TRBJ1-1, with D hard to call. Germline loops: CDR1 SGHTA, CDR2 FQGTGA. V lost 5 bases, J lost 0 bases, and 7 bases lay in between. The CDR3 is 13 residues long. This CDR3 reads CASSDQMNTEAFF. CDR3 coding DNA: TGTGCCAGCAGCGATCAGATGAACACTGAAGCTTTCTTT. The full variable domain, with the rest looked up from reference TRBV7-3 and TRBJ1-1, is GAGVSQTPSNKVTEKGKYVELRCDPISGHTALYWYRQSLGQGPEFLIYFQGTGAADDSGLPNDRFFAVRPEGSVSTLKIQRTERGDSAVYLCASSDQMNTEAFFGQGTRLTVV.

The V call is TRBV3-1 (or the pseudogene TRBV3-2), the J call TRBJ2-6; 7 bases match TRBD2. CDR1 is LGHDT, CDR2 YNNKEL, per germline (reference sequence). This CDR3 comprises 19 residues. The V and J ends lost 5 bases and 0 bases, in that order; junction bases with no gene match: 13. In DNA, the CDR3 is TGTGCCAGCAGCGTGTGGGACTACGCTGTCCGCTCTGGGGCCAACGTCCTGACTTTC. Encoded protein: CASSVWDYAVRSGANVLTF.